This T cell receptor (beta chain) was sequenced during a study of synovial regulatory T cells in juvenile arthritis. Approximately 11-patient cohort: roughly 11 active juvenile idiopathic arthritis patients, 3 polyarticular, 8 oligoarticular. CDR1 and CDR2 (germline): SGHAT, FQNNGV. The CDR3 runs to 16 residues. The DNA is unrecorded. Produced via immunoSEQ multiplex PCR; TCRdb's table is partial and in-frame only. The sample table sets out 6,100 or so clones. Specimen: Treg cells from blood. Subset defined: remaining (HLA-DR-negative) circulating blood Treg cells. The TCR originated in a donor aged 2 to 35 with juvenile idiopathic arthritis. The chain links TRBV11-2 to TRBJ1-5; the TRBD1 assignment by TCRdb is unverifiable without DNA. CDR3 sequence reads: CASSLGHGRPDQPQHF. Supplemented by reference TRBV11-2 and TRBJ1-5, the full variable domain reads EAGVAQSPRYKIIEKRQSVAFWCNPISGHATLYWYQQILGQGPKLLIQFQNNGVVDDSQLPKDRFSAERLKGVDSTLKIQPAKLEDSAVYLCASSLGHGRPDQPQHFGDGTRLSIL.